Sequencing of this T cell receptor beta chain was carried out in a study of identifying expanded T cells in peripheral blood. Germline-derived CDR1 and CDR2 are SGHNT and YYREEE (reference sequence). CDR3 length equals 15 residues. Trimming at V came to 0 bases and at J to 6 bases, leaving 6 bases not matched to a gene. During the collection period, no donor immune events like infections were recorded. Data came from immunoSEQ multiplex PCR; TCRdb stores just in-frame clones and leaves some out. Here the sample spans under 85,000 clones, over 80% being singletons. The sample taken for sequencing was blood. The chain carries TRBV5-4 and TRBJ2-1; 7 positions match TRBD2. The sequence was obtained from a person between 18 and 70 years old in good health. CDR3 amino acids: CASSLGGGSINEQFF. CDR3 bases: TGTGCCAGCAGCTTGGGGGGCGGGAGCATCAATGAGCAGTTCTTC.